One sample yielded the 7 T cell receptor beta chains listed below, sequenced in a study of blood T cell repertoires in COVID-19. Profiling relied on immunoSEQ multiplex PCR, and the TCRdb table lists in-frame clones only, not all of them. The sample holds approximately 150,000 clones, 70% to 90% seen once. The sequencing input was peripheral blood. Every receptor here comes from a man between 35 and 55 years old with acute or convalescent COVID-19.

The chain carries TRBV6-5 and TRBJ2-3, with a possible D match to TRBD1 (6 bases). V was trimmed by 6 bases and J by 0 bases, leaving 10 bases between them. The CDR3 is made up of 14 amino acids. CDR1 is MNHEY, CDR2 SVGAGI, per germline. The CDR3 loop is CASSDRWSTDTQYF. The CDR3 DNA reads as TGTGCCAGCAGCGACAGGTGGAGCACAGATACGCAGTATTTT.

This clone was seen only a few times. This rearrangement joins TRBV6-5 to TRBJ1-5, with 7 bases fitting TRBD1. V dropped 4 bases and J dropped 3; count of bases not matched to a gene: 3. This CDR3 is built from 14 residues. Germline assignment: CDR1 MNHEY and CDR2 SVGAGI. CDR3 coding DNA: TGTGCCAGCAGTTCGACAGGGACCAATCAGCCCCAGCATTTT. Its translation is CASSSTGTNQPQHF.

The chain combines TRBV5-1 with TRBJ2-1, with D possibly TRBD1 on 5 matching bases. With 4 bases removed from V and 7 bases from J, the gap between germline ends came to 21 bases. The CDR3 has 16 residues. Germline CDR1 is SGHRS and CDR2 is YFSETQ. CDR3 in DNA: TGCGCCAGCAGCCGATATACTACCATCCAGGGTAATGAGCAGTTCTTC. Protein product: CASSRYTTIQGNEQFF.

The V gene is TRBV19, the J gene TRBJ1-2, with TRBD1 as a possible D gene (6 bases). CDR3 length equals 14 residues. Germline CDR1 is LNHDA and CDR2 is SQIVND (reference sequence). V was cut by 9 bases and J by 2 bases, with 16 bases left in between. The CDR3 nucleotides read TGTGCCAGCATAGTTGCAGGGGCCAACTATGGCTACACCTTC. It encodes CASIVAGANYGYTF.

CDR3 DNA: TGTGCCAGTAGTACCCTGACAGGGGCCTACGAGCAGTACTTC. Translating gives CASSTLTGAYEQYF. The J gene is TRBJ2-7, the V gene TRBV19, with TRBD1 identical over 8 bases. The CDR3 spans 14 residues. Trimming removed 4 bases from V and 2 bases from J; junction bases left unmatched: 4. The germline V gene encodes CDR1 LNHDA and CDR2 SQIVND (reference sequence).

The chain recombines TRBV2 with TRBJ1-6; D remains unclear. The CDR3 is 15 amino acids. The ends were cut back, 0 bases at V and 8 bases at J, with 11 bases in the middle. Germline V gene data show CDR1 as SNHLY and CDR2 as FYNNEI. The CDR3 nucleotides are TGTGCCAGCAGTGAAGCGGGAGGGATGGATTCACCCCTCCACTTT. This gives the protein CASSEAGGMDSPLHF.

The sample holds a few counts of this clone. The chain uses TRBV29-1 and TRBJ1-2; no clear D. This CDR3 spans 11 amino acids. Trimming removed 7 bases at V and 8 bases at J, with 14 bases between. Germline V CDR1 and CDR2: SQVTM, ANQGSEA. The CDR3 sequence: CSAPVLGGYTF. CDR3 nucleotide sequence: TGCAGCGCTCCGGTGCTAGGCGGCTACACCTTC. The full variable domain, rest sourced from reference TRBV29-1 and TRBJ1-2, is SAVISQKPSRDICQRGTSLTIQCQVDSQVTMMFWYRQQPGQSLTLIATANQGSEATYESGFVIDKFPISRPNLTFSTLTVSNMSPEDSSIYLCSAPVLGGYTFGSGTRLTVV.